This passage covers 23 T cell receptor beta chains from one sample sequenced in a study of beta chain features in type 1 diabetes. Investigators reverse transcribed all isolated RNA, so they sequenced expressed TCRB transcripts. Sequencing was performed with immunoSEQ multiplex PCR; in TCRdb, only in-frame clones are kept and a portion is missing. The data show 300,000 to 400,000 clones, approximately 8% seen once. Sequenced input: central memory CD4+ T cells from blood. These receptors were taken from a woman in her late teens or twenties in good health.

This sequence joins TRBV6-1 and TRBJ2-1, with no clear D. Trimming stripped 4 bases from V and 9 bases from J, with 19 bases between. Germline V gene sequence: CDR1 MNHNS, CDR2 SASEGT. The CDR3 runs 15 residues. The CDR3 reads CASSVQLVGTTEQFF. In DNA form, the CDR3 reads TGTGCCAGCAGTGTGCAATTAGTAGGAACAACTGAGCAGTTCTTC.

The genes are TRBV28 and TRBJ2-5; D is unclear. The CDR3 totals 12 residues. Between the trimmed V and J ends, which lost 7 bases and 4 bases, there was a span of 10 bases. Germline CDR1 and CDR2: MDHEN and SYDVKM. CDR3 coding DNA: TGTGCCAGCAACGTGGGTGGAGAGACCCAGTACTTC. It codes for CASNVGGETQYF.

This clone was seen more than once but under ten times. The chain combines TRBV11-1 with TRBJ2-7, with 7 bases fitting TRBD1. The CDR3 runs to 14 residues. Germline-derived CDR1 and CDR2 are SGHAT and FQDESV (reference sequence). Trimming at V came to 5 bases and at J to 5 bases, leaving 9 bases not matched to a gene. The CDR3 here is CASSRRDRPDEQYF. The CDR3 DNA reads as TGTGCCAGCAGCCGAAGGGACAGACCTGACGAGCAGTACTTC.

This clone was recorded a few times. The rearrangement uses TRBV14 and TRBJ1-1; D uncertain. Germline-derived CDR1 and CDR2 are SGHDN and FVKESK. V lost 0 bases to trimming and J lost 4 bases, with 12 bases between them. The CDR3 is 15 residues long. Here the CDR3 reads CASSQDARYPTEAFF. The CDR3 nucleotides read TGTGCCAGCAGCCAAGATGCTCGCTACCCCACTGAAGCTTTCTTT.

V and J are TRBV7-8 and TRBJ2-6; D is ambiguous. Per germline, CDR1 SGHVS and CDR2 FQNEAQ. V lost 4 bases and J lost 2, with 15 bases in between. This CDR3 comprises 17 residues. The CDR3 nucleotides read TGTGCCAGCAGCTCGAGCCCAGCGCGGACTGGGGCCAACGTCCTGACTTTC. Translating gives CASSSSPARTGANVLTF.

The V gene is TRBV9, the J gene TRBJ2-1; 7 nucleotides match TRBD2. V dropped 7 bases and J dropped 1; count of bases not matched to a gene: 5. Germline assignment: CDR1 SGDLS and CDR2 YYNGEE. There are 14 residues in the CDR3. CDR3 loop: CASASGGSYNEQFF. The DNA for the CDR3 is TGTGCCAGCGCATCGGGGGGATCCTACAATGAGCAGTTCTTC.

This clone was detected a few times. The chain joins TRBV6-5 to TRBJ1-3, with TRBD1 matching over 8 bases. Germline V gene data show CDR1 as MNHEY and CDR2 as SVGAGI. The length of the CDR3 is 13 residues. With 6 bases clipped from V and 2 bases from J, the junction kept 0 bases outside the gene matches. Here the CDR3 reads CASRQGAGNTIYF. The CDR3 nucleotides are TGTGCCAGCAGACAGGGGGCTGGAAACACCATATATTTT.

The genes are TRBV28 and TRBJ2-5, with 8 bases lining up with TRBD2. The CDR3 is 13 residues long. Germline values: CDR1 MDHEN, CDR2 SYDVKM. The V segment lost 7 bases and the J segment 5 bases; nucleotides outside the gene matches: 6. CDR3 amino acids: CASKAGGLETQYF. The CDR3 DNA sequence: TGTGCCAGCAAGGCGGGAGGTTTGGAGACCCAGTACTTC.

This clone was seen repeatedly, ten times or more. The chain has TRBV11-2 and TRBJ2-7, with D possibly being TRBD2 (6 bases). CDR3 length: 14 amino acids. Germline V gene lookup returns CDR1 SGHAT and CDR2 FQNNGV. V lost 6 bases to trimming and J lost 6 bases, with 18 bases between them. The CDR3 nucleotides are TGTGCCAGCAGAATAGAGACTAGGCCCACCGAGCAGTACTTC. This gives the protein CASRIETRPTEQYF.

This clone has only a few counts. CDR3 sequence reads: CASRQTGRQTNTGELFF. CDR3 sequence (DNA): TGTGCCAGCAGGCAAACCGGAAGGCAGACGAACACCGGGGAGCTGTTTTTT. V gene TRBV5-8 combines with J gene TRBJ2-2; D gene unclear. The CDR3 totals 17 residues. In germline, CDR1 is SGHTS, CDR2 YDEGEE. Trimming took 5 bases from V and 0 from J, leaving 17 bases between them.

The chain has TRBV29-1 and TRBJ2-3; 8 bases map to TRBD2. Germline CDR1 and CDR2: SQVTM and ANQGSEA. V shed 4 bases, J shed 2 bases, and the junction held 11 bases outside the gene matches. CDR3 length: 16 amino acids. The chain's CDR3 is CSVANRTSGPTDTQYF. In DNA form, the CDR3 reads TGCAGCGTTGCGAATCGAACTAGCGGCCCCACAGATACGCAGTATTTT.

This clone has only a few counts. The chain combines TRBV25-1 with TRBJ2-3, with D perhaps matching TRBD1 (5 bases). This CDR3 is built from 14 residues. The V and J ends lost 3 bases and 2 bases respectively, with 9 bases between them. CDR1 is MGHDK, CDR2 SYGVNS, per germline. CDR3 coding DNA: TGTGCCAGCAGTGATTGGGGCCCCACAGATACGCAGTATTTT. As protein: CASSDWGPTDTQYF. The full variable domain, with the rest looked up from reference TRBV25-1 and TRBJ2-3, is EADIYQTPRYLVIGTGKKITLECSQTMGHDKMYWYQQDPGMELHLIHYSYGVNSTEKGDLSSESTVSRIRTEHFPLTLESARPSHTSQYLCASSDWGPTDTQYFGPGTRLTVL.

This clone was counted at least ten times. This chain links TRBV2 with TRBJ2-1; 9 bases map to TRBD2. The V segment lost 6 bases and the J segment 9 bases; nucleotides outside the gene matches: 15. The CDR3 spans 16 residues. Germline V CDR1 and CDR2: SNHLY, FYNNEI. CDR3 sequence: CASRLLAGAGESEQFF. CDR3 bases: TGTGCCAGCAGGCTATTAGCGGGAGCGGGAGAAAGTGAGCAGTTCTTC.

This clone was seen a few times. V and J are TRBV14 and TRBJ1-2; TRBD1 matches at 8 bases. Per germline, CDR1 SGHDN and CDR2 FVKESK. Trimming removed 0 bases from V and 7 bases from J; junction bases left unmatched: 7. The CDR3 contains 15 residues. CDR3 bases: TGTGCCAGCAGCCAAGATCCTGGACAGGGCTCTGGCTACACCTTC. It codes for CASSQDPGQGSGYTF.

The V and J genes are TRBV19 and TRBJ2-2; D might be TRBD2 (6 bases). CDR3 length: 15 amino acids. Germline V lookup: CDR1 LNHDA, CDR2 SQIVND (reference sequence). Trimming cost V 3 bases and J 2 bases, with 10 bases left between them. CDR3 loop: CASSIQRVNTGELFF. CDR3 nucleotides: TGTGCCAGTAGTATCCAGCGGGTCAACACCGGGGAGCTGTTTTTT.

The genes are TRBV7-9 and TRBJ2-3; no reliable D call. CDR1 SEHNR and CDR2 FQNEAQ come from the germline V gene (reference sequence). This CDR3 spans 16 amino acids. V lost 3 bases to trimming and J lost 0 bases, with 13 bases between them. The CDR3, as DNA: TGTGCCAGCAGCTTTGTTTGGATGACTAGCACAGATACGCAGTATTTT. Amino acid sequence: CASSFVWMTSTDTQYF.

This clone was picked up a small number of times. A much larger clone is a single base away; this may be a read error. The same CDR3 is also encoded by other DNA sequences in this sample. The chain uses TRBV9 and TRBJ1-1, with a possible D match to TRBD1 (5 bases). The CDR3 has 13 residues. Trimming left V 2 bases short and J 3 bases short, with 8 bases between. Germline CDR1 SGDLS, CDR2 YYNGEE. The CDR3 is CASSVGGYTEAFF. The DNA of the CDR3 is TGTGCCAGCAGCGTTGGGGGGTACACTGAAGCTTTCTTT.

This clone has a count of ten or more. The chain combines TRBV4-3 with TRBJ2-7; 13 nucleotides agree with TRBD2. V lost 4 bases to trimming and J lost 3 bases; unmatched junction nucleotides: 3. This CDR3 has 15 residues. Germline loops: CDR1 LGHNA, CDR2 YSLEER. CDR3 coding DNA: TGCGCCAGCAGCCCACTAGCGGGGGGGCTCTACGAGCAGTACTTC. Translated: CASSPLAGGLYEQYF.

The table lists this clone with a few counts. The genes are TRBV27 and TRBJ1-1; D is unresolved. CDR3 size: 12 residues. CDR1 MNHEY and CDR2 SMNVEV come from the germline V gene (reference sequence). V was shortened by 7 bases and J by 7 bases, with 13 bases between the two germline ends. CDR3: CASTTYAGEAFF. CDR3 nucleotides: TGTGCCAGCACCACTTATGCGGGTGAAGCTTTCTTT.

This chain connects TRBV4-2 to TRBJ1-2, with TRBD1 matching 7 bases. The CDR3 runs 13 residues. The junction had 7 bases not matched to a gene; V was cut back by 4 bases and J by 8 bases. Looked up from germline, CDR1 is LGHNA and CDR2 is YNFKEQ. The CDR3 sequence: CASSLQGTGGYTF. The DNA for the CDR3 is TGTGCCAGCAGCCTACAGGGGACCGGGGGCTACACCTTC.

In its sample, this clone was seen a few times. This chain joins TRBV14 and TRBJ2-3; 10 bases fit TRBD2. The CDR3 sequence is 16 residues long. Unmatched junction bases numbered 2, after V lost 2 bases and J lost 0 bases. Germline CDR1 SGHDN, CDR2 FVKESK. The CDR3 is CASSQLAGASTDTQYF. The CDR3 nucleotides read TGTGCCAGCAGCCAACTAGCGGGGGCTAGCACAGATACGCAGTATTTT.

This clone was seen many times. The chain carries TRBV28 and TRBJ1-1; D possibly corresponds to TRBD1 (5 bases). The CDR3 totals 18 residues. V gave up 1 base and J gave up 1 base, with 19 bases separating them. Germline assignment: CDR1 MDHEN and CDR2 SYDVKM. The CDR3 loop is CASSLSGWGSRKNTEAFF. Here the CDR3 DNA reads TGTGCCAGCAGTTTATCGGGTTGGGGCAGCAGAAAGAACACTGAAGCTTTCTTT. The variable domain in full, completed from reference TRBV28 and TRBJ1-1, reads DVKVTQSSRYLVKRTGEKVFLECVQDMDHENMFWYRQDPGLGLRLIYFSYDVKMKEKGDIPEGYSVSREKKERFSLILESASTNQTSMYLCASSLSGWGSRKNTEAFFGQGTRLTVV.

J is TRBJ1-2 and V is TRBV5-1, with D tentatively TRBD1 (6 bases). Trimming left V 0 bases short and J 8 bases short, with 11 bases between. Germline V gene data show CDR1 as SGHRS and CDR2 as YFSETQ. This CDR3 region has 13 residues. CDR3 coding DNA: TGCGCCAGCAGCTTGGCACAGGGCCGCGGCTACACCTTC. Protein product: CASSLAQGRGYTF.